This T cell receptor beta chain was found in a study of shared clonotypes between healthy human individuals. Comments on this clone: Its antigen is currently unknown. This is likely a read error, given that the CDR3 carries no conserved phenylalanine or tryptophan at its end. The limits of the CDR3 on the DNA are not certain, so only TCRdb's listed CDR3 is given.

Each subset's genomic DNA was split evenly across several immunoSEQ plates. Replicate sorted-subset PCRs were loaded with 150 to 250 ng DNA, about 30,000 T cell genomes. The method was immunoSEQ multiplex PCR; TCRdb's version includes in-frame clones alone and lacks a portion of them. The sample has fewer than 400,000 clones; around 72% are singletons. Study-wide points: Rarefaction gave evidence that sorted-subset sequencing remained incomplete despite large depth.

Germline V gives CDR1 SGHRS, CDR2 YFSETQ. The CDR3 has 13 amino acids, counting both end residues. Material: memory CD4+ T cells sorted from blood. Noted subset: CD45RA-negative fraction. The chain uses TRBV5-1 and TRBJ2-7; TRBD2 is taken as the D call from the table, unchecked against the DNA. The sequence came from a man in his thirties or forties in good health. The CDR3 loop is CASSPRTSGSGGL.